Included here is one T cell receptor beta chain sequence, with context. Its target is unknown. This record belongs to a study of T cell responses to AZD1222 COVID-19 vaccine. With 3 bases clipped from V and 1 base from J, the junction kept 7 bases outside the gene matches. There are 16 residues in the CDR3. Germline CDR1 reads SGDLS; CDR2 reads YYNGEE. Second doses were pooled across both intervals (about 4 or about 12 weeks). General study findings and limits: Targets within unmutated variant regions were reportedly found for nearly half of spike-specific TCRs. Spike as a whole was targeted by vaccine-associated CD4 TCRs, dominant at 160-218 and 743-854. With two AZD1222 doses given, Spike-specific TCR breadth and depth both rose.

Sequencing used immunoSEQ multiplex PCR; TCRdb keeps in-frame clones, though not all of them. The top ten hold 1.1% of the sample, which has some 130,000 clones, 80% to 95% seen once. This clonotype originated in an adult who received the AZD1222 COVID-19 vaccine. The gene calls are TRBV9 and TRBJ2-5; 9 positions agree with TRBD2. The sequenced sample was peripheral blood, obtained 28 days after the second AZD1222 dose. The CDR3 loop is CASSARSAGGQETQYF. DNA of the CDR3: TGTGCCAGCAGCGCCCGGTCAGCGGGGGGCCAAGAGACCCAGTACTTC.